The T cell receptor (beta chain) described here comes from a study of monozygotic twins with inflammatory bowel disease (dated by TCRdb to between 2018 and 2021). For the study in its entirety: The full study comprised around 28 monozygotic twin pairs: nine German pairs (four IBD-concordant, five IBD-discordant) and 19 IBD-discordant Danish pairs. Each individual had, on average, about 151 000 unique TCRalpha sequences and 181 000 unique TCRbeta sequences available for analysis. The search for disease-associated traits relied mainly on comparing, within discordant pairs, IBD patients with their genetically identical healthy co-twins. Here is what the overall study found, with its caveats: No single strong signal or clonotype linked to IBD turned up in the results, so the idea that one exists was not supported. Compared with healthy twins, IBD patients shared fewer clonotypes with other individuals, and the difference was most pronounced in patients with signs of disease activity. Different T cell subtypes could not be distinguished in the analysis. No difference in repertoire similarity was observed between concordant and discordant twins, possibly owing to limited statistical power. IBD patients had lower TCRbeta repertoire diversity, measured by the inverse Simpson index, than their healthy co-twins. Because patients were on differing immunosuppressive treatments, the repertoires may have picked up extra background noise and inter-individual variability.

From each donor, a roughly 2.7 ml peripheral blood sample was drawn into PAXgene tubes and stored at -80 degrees C. Without T cell sorting, total RNA was isolated from whole blood using the PAXgene blood miRNA kit on an automated QIAcube. Peripheral blood from monozygotic twin pairs, either concordant or discordant for inflammatory bowel disease, underwent deep TCRalpha and TCRbeta repertoire profiling that used unique molecular barcoding. Smoking habits were recorded for all twin pairs, with individuals classified as current, former or never smokers. Its CDR3 holds 14 amino acids, cysteine through phenylalanine. DNA was not recorded. CDR1 and CDR2 (KGHDR, SFDVKD) derive from the germline V gene. The library came from 5' RACE. Each TCR library was prepared from around 3,400 ng of total RNA. For each sample, cDNA synthesis with SMARTScribe reverse transcriptase was split into eight separate reactions. During cDNA synthesis, template switching was used to introduce unique molecular identifiers that contained a 6-nucleotide sample barcode. Two nested PCRs of roughly 15 and 9 cycles amplified the TCRalpha and TCRbeta cDNA, and bead purification followed each PCR. Before amplification, the cDNA was treated with uracil DNA-glycosylase and purified using the QIAquick PCR purification kit. The second PCR was the step at which Illumina TruSeq-compatible adapters and sample-specific barcodes were added. TapeStation and Qubit were used to check library quality and concentration, and 4.5 to 5 ng of each library was pooled. Sequencing of pooled libraries was carried out on an Illumina HiSeq2500 single-index Rapid Run using 2 x 100 bp reads and custom sequencing primers. In the original analysis: UMI-based consensus assembly with MiGEC version 1.2.6 was used to correct PCR and sequencing errors. MiXCR version 2.1.1 was used to carry out V(D)J alignment, clonotype assembly and CDR3 extraction. Gene usage, clonotype sharing and MAIT/NKT TCR abundance were normalised by analysing the top 1000, 10 000 and 20 000 clonotypes per sample. After downsampling to 27 000 UMIs, diversity was calculated as the inverse Simpson index using the vegan R package. Paired Mann-Whitney U tests were applied to discordant twin pairs, and Benjamini-Hochberg correction was used for multiple testing. TCRdb reprocessed the sequencing reads and holds a single record per CDR3 protein sequence, with no DNA. The authors' filters were not applied to this entry. The table kept for this sample lists about 160,000 distinct CDR3 sequences. The ten largest clones add up to over 2.5% of the sample.

About this clonotype: Its antigen target is currently unknown.

The rearranged chain carries TRBV24-1 and TRBJ2-1; TCRdb lists TRBD1, though no DNA is available to test this call. The specimen was blood. This receptor was obtained from a human donor with ulcerative colitis or Crohn's disease, or a healthy co-twin of an affected twin (not recorded which). This receptor has the CDR3 CATSDWGYRGEQFF.